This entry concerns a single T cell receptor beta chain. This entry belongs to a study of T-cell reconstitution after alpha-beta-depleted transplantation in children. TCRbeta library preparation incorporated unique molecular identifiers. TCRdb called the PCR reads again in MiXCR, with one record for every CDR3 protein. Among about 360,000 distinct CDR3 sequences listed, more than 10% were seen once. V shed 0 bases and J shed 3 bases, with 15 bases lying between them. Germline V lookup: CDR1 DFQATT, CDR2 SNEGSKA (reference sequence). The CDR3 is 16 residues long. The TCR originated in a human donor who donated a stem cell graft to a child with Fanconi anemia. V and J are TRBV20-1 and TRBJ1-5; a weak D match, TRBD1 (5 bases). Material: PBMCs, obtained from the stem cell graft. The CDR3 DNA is TGCAGTGCTAGAGAGGGAGTCGGGGGGTTCAATCAGCCCCAGCATTTT. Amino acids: CSAREGVGGFNQPQHF.